Following are 14 T cell receptor beta chains from one sample sequenced in a study of blood T cell repertoires in COVID-19. TCRdb's table, derived via immunoSEQ multiplex PCR, lists solely in-frame clones and lacks some. Of some 200,000 clones detected, around 84% appear once; the ten largest clones hold roughly 12%. Sequencing used peripheral blood. The receptors were sampled from a human donor in a cohort sampled during active COVID-19.

The chain recombines TRBV5-8 with TRBJ1-2, with D maybe TRBD1 (5 bases). With 5 bases removed from V and 8 bases from J, the gap between germline ends came to 19 bases. Germline V gene data show CDR1 as SGHTS and CDR2 as YDEGEE. CDR3 size: 14 residues. CDR3 residues: CASSYARGGYGYTF. The CDR3 DNA reads TGTGCCAGCAGTTACGCCCGCGGGGGATACGGCTACACCTTC.

The chain couples TRBV27 to TRBJ1-1; no reliable D call. The CDR3 length is 15 residues. V was cut by 0 bases and J by 1 base, with 9 bases left in between. From germline, CDR1 is MNHEY and CDR2 SMNVEV (reference sequence). As DNA, the CDR3 is TGTGCCAGCAGTTTATCGGGCTGGCAGAACACTGAAGCTTTCTTT. Protein: CASSLSGWQNTEAFF.

This clone has just a few counts. The V call is TRBV19, the J call TRBJ2-7, with D possibly being TRBD2 (6 bases). The V end lost 5 bases, the J end lost 2 bases, and 10 bases lay between the germline ends. Germline CDR1 reads LNHDA; CDR2 reads SQIVND (reference sequence). The CDR3 extends over 13 amino acids. CDR3 amino acids: CASSAGLPYEQYF. The CDR3 coding sequence is TGTGCCAGTAGTGCGGGACTTCCCTACGAGCAGTACTTC. Filled out from reference TRBV19 and TRBJ2-7, the complete variable domain reads DGGITQSPKYLFRKEGQNVTLSCEQNLNHDAMYWYRQDPGQGLRLIYYSQIVNDFQKGDIAEGYSVSREKKESFPLTVTSAQKNPTAFYLCASSAGLPYEQYFGPGTRLTVT.

J is TRBJ2-4 and V is TRBV30, with 7 bases matching TRBD2. Per germline, CDR1 GTSNPN and CDR2 SVGIG (reference sequence). The length of the CDR3 is 14 residues. After removal of 0 bases from V and 7 bases from J, the junction contained 6 bases not matched to a gene. CDR3 sequence: CAWSVGGDFNIQYF. DNA of the CDR3: TGTGCCTGGAGTGTGGGGGGGGACTTTAACATTCAGTACTTC. Complete variable domain (other parts from reference TRBV30 and TRBJ2-4): SQTIHQWPATLVQPVGSPLSLECTVEGTSNPNLYWYRQAAGRGLQLLFYSVGIGQISSEVPQNLSASRPQDRQFILSSKKLLLSDSGFYLCAWSVGGDFNIQYFGAGTRLSVL.

The V gene is TRBV5-1, the J gene TRBJ2-1, with TRBD2 identical over 16 bases. CDR1 is SGHRS, CDR2 YFSETQ, per germline. The V segment lost 0 bases and the J segment 0 bases; nucleotides outside the gene matches: 3. CDR3 length equals 19 residues. For the CDR3, the DNA is TGCGCCAGCAGCTTGGTGGGACTAGCGGGGGGGAGCTCCTACAATGAGCAGTTCTTC. Translation: CASSLVGLAGGSSYNEQFF.

The rearrangement uses TRBV14 and TRBJ2-7; D remains unclear. Looked up from germline, CDR1 is SGHDN and CDR2 is FVKESK. The CDR3 totals 12 residues. Trimming removed 1 base at V and 3 bases at J, with 4 bases between. The CDR3 bases are TGTGCCAGCAGCCAAGGACTCTACGAGCAGTACTTC. It translates to CASSQGLYEQYF. The entire variable domain, with the rest obtained from reference TRBV14 and TRBJ2-7, is as follows: EAGVTQFPSHSVIEKGQTVTLRCDPISGHDNLYWYRRVMGKEIKFLLHFVKESKQDESGMPNNRFLAERTGGTYSTLKVQPAELEDSGVYFCASSQGLYEQYFGPGTRLTVT.

The chain joins TRBV7-2 to TRBJ2-7, with 8 bases identical to TRBD2. From germline, CDR1 is SGHTA and CDR2 FQGNSA. The V segment lost 5 bases and the J segment 3 bases; nucleotides outside the gene matches: 6. The CDR3 is 14 residues long. CDR3 in DNA: TGTGCCAGCAGCCGTAGCGGGGTGGACTACGAGCAGTACTTC. It codes for CASSRSGVDYEQYF.

The chain has TRBV10-3 and TRBJ2-3; a weak D match, TRBD1 (6 bases). The V and J ends lost 2 bases and 2 bases respectively, with 11 bases between them. The CDR3 is 15 amino acids. Germline CDR1 is ENHRY and CDR2 is SYGVKD. The CDR3 region has the DNA TGTGCCATCAGTGAGGCAGGACAGCCCACAGATACGCAGTATTTT. Amino acid sequence: CAISEAGQPTDTQYF.

The J gene is TRBJ2-7, the V gene TRBV5-4, with TRBD1 identical over 8 bases. The CDR3 is made up of 15 amino acids. From germline, CDR1 is SGHNT and CDR2 YYREEE (reference sequence). The J segment lost 4 bases and the V segment lost 0 bases, leaving 6 bases of the junction unmatched. The CDR3 bases are TGTGCCAGCAGCTTGGCAGGACAGGGTTTGTACGAGCAGTACTTC. Translating gives CASSLAGQGLYEQYF.

V usage is TRBV7-2 and J usage is TRBJ1-1, with TRBD1 identical over 10 bases. The junction had 6 bases not matched to a gene; V was cut back by 1 base and J by 10 bases. Germline V gives CDR1 SGHTA, CDR2 FQGNSA. This CDR3 contains 14 residues. The CDR3 is CASSLVRDRGAAFF. Written as DNA, the CDR3 is TGTGCCAGCAGCTTAGTTAGGGACAGGGGAGCAGCTTTCTTT.

The rearrangement uses TRBV5-6 and TRBJ2-7, with 11 bases aligning to TRBD1. This CDR3 is built from 16 residues. V gave up 5 bases and J gave up 4 bases; unmatched junction bases: 11. In germline, CDR1 is SGHDT, CDR2 YYEEEE. The CDR3: CASSWDRGIMGYEQYF. The CDR3 bases are TGTGCCAGCAGTTGGGACAGGGGGATTATGGGATACGAGCAGTACTTC.

The gene calls are TRBV19 and TRBJ2-7; TRBD2 matches 7 bases. The junction had 4 bases not matched to a gene; V was cut back by 2 bases and J by 0 bases. Germline V gene sequence: CDR1 LNHDA, CDR2 SQIVND (reference sequence). This CDR3 has 15 residues. DNA for the CDR3: TGTGCCAGTAGTATACGGCGGGGGAGCTCCTACGAGCAGTACTTC. Its protein is CASSIRRGSSYEQYF.

V is TRBV2 and J is TRBJ2-6, with 8 bases aligning to TRBD1. Trimming took 6 bases from V and 3 from J; bases not matched to a gene: 1. Germline assignment: CDR1 SNHLY and CDR2 FYNNEI. This CDR3 is 14 amino acids long. Here the CDR3 DNA reads TGTGCCAGCAGCAGGGGGCTTGGGGCCAACGTCCTGACTTTC. It codes for CASSRGLGANVLTF.

This chain connects TRBV9 to TRBJ1-1, with D possibly being TRBD1 (6 bases). Germline-derived CDR1 and CDR2 are SGDLS and YYNGEE. V dropped 3 bases and J dropped 5 bases, with 17 bases sitting between them. The CDR3 is 15 residues long. The CDR3 region has the DNA TGTGCCAGCAGCGCTAAACAGGGCGCGAGGACTGAAGCTTTCTTT. Protein: CASSAKQGARTEAFF.